The entry that follows covers one T cell receptor beta chain sequence. CDR3 length: 13 amino acids. Trimming took 1 base from V and 6 from J, leaving 6 bases between them. These data come from a study of CD4 T cell repertoires in COVID-19. Profiled with immunoSEQ multiplex PCR; TCRdb holds only in-frame clones, not every one. The table shows 60,000 to 90,000 clones, with about four fifths occurring only once. The chain recombines TRBV12-3 or TRBV12-4 with TRBJ2-2; D is unclear. The input for sequencing was CD4+ T cells from peripheral blood, taken after recovery from COVID-19. This receptor was obtained from a human donor who had COVID-19. The CDR3 here is CASSLGAAGELFF. In nucleotides, the CDR3 is TGTGCCAGCAGTTTAGGTGCAGCCGGGGAGCTGTTTTTT.